This TCR beta chain was recovered during a study of response to subunit inactivated influenza vaccine. This clonotype was observed a handful of times. MiXCR was run by TCRdb on the RT-PCR reads, yielding one entry per CDR3 protein. This sample has about 540,000 distinct CDR3 sequences, with 20% to 25% found just once. The V gene lost 0 bases and the J gene lost 0 bases, with 13 bases spanning the gap. The germline V gene encodes CDR1 MNHEY and CDR2 SVGAGI. The CDR3 loop spans 17 amino acids. These sequences were also reported in another study, on T cells expressing NK-cell markers. That source adds: Beta-chain TCR cDNA was generated via 5'RACE template switching with UMIs. Repertoires of TCR beta were obtained from T cells sorted as CD3+CD56+NKG2C+, CD3+CD56+NKG2C- and CD3+CD56-NKG2C+. Among eight sequenced donors, seven carried HCMV seropositivity while one was seronegative. Dominant NKG2C+ clonotypes made up roughly 1.0-8% of CD8+ T cells in about six donors. HCMV specificity of the expanded NKG2C+ T cell clones stayed unclear.

The starting material was CD4+ T cells sorted from PBMCs, obtained roughly 13 days after vaccination. The rearrangement joins TRBV6-5 to TRBJ2-3, with D unclear. This TCR was recovered from a man in his fifties or sixties who received an inactivated influenza vaccine. In DNA, the CDR3 is TGTGCCAGCAGTTACTCGGGTGGTTGGCGGAGCACAGATACGCAGTATTTT. Its translation is CASSYSGGWRSTDTQYF.